What follows is one T cell receptor (beta chain) and its context. Mismatch with germline at one junction end may stem from a read error. Germline CDR1 and CDR2: MNHEY and SVGAGI. The CDR3 covers 14 residues. TCRdb called the RACE reads again in MiXCR, with one record for every CDR3 protein. The sample lists tens of thousands of distinct CDR3 sequences, about 10% seen once, with about 3.7% in the top ten. This sample is drawn from a study of human T cells and chemical hapten exposure. Time point specified: patch test 1, 2 weeks after DPC sensitization. Sample treatment: therapeutic diphenylcyclopropenone sensitization with weekly scalp DPC.

V and J are TRBV6-5 and TRBJ1-1, with 7 positions matching TRBD1. The specimen was whole blood, collected in connection with sensitization to the hapten diphenylcyclopropenone (DPC). This TCR derives from a woman aged 55-75 years with alopecia areata. Some clones in this sample may be carry-over from other donors' samples. The CDR3: CASSNSGGNTEAFF. The CDR3 region has the DNA TGTGCCAGCAGTAACTCAGGGGGTAACACTGAAGCTTTCTTT.